These 20 T cell receptor beta chains originate from one sample sequenced in a study of CD8 T cells in Susac syndrome. It was with random hexamers that 0.5 to 1 ug RNA was reverse transcribed. TCRdb passed the immunoSEQ multiplex PCR reads through MiXCR, listing each CDR3 protein once. The sample gives about 130,000 distinct CDR3 sequences, nearly 95% of which show up once; 0.12% is in the top ten. The source material was CD4+ T cells from PBMCs. The receptors shown here come from a human donor in good health.

This chain connects TRBV7-9 to TRBJ2-3; TRBD1 matches 8 bases. Germline CDR1 reads SEHNR; CDR2 reads FQNEAQ (reference sequence). CDR3 length: 15 amino acids. J was trimmed by 6 bases and V by 5 bases; bases with no gene match: 10. The CDR3 DNA follows: TGTGCCAGCAGCATACCGACAGGGGTCACGGATACGCAGTATTTT. Translated, it gives CASSIPTGVTDTQYF.

This sequence joins TRBV29-1 and TRBJ2-1; D unresolved. V was trimmed by 6 bases and J by 0 bases, leaving 12 bases between them. CDR3 length: 14 amino acids. Germline assignment: CDR1 SQVTM and CDR2 ANQGSEA. As DNA, the CDR3 is TGCAGCGTCGCATCGCGGACCTCCTACAATGAGCAGTTCTTC. Translated: CSVASRTSYNEQFF.

In its sample, this clonotype was seen once. This rearrangement joins TRBV5-1 to TRBJ2-5; D tentatively fits TRBD1 or TRBD2 (5 bases each). V was cut by 5 bases and J by 1 base, with 15 bases left in between. From germline, CDR1 is SGHRS and CDR2 YFSETQ. This CDR3 contains 15 residues. CDR3 residues: CASRGDGGAQETQYF. The CDR3 bases are TGCGCCAGCAGAGGGGACGGAGGAGCCCAAGAGACCCAGTACTTC.

This chain connects TRBV7-9 to TRBJ2-5, with a weak D call TRBD2 (6 bases). CDR3 length: 14 residues. The germline gives CDR1 SEHNR, CDR2 FQNEAQ (reference sequence). The V end was cut by 6 bases, the J end by 3 bases, with 14 bases between. Here the CDR3 reads CASRDGSEKETQYF. DNA of the CDR3: TGTGCCAGCAGGGACGGGAGCGAGAAAGAGACCCAGTACTTC.

A single count supports this clonotype. The chain couples TRBV6-1 to TRBJ2-7; D gene unclear. The CDR3 has 15 residues. CDR1 MNHNS and CDR2 SASEGT come from the germline V gene. Trimming removed 3 bases from V and 2 bases from J, with 14 bases in between. The CDR3 loop is CASSEQNLQAYEQYF. CDR3 nucleotide sequence: TGTGCCAGCAGTGAGCAGAACCTCCAAGCCTACGAGCAGTACTTC.

The rearrangement joins TRBV27 to TRBJ2-5; TRBD1 agrees at 7 bases. The CDR3 loop spans 14 amino acids. With V trimmed by 3 bases and J by 1 base, 2 bases remained unmatched. Germline V gives CDR1 MNHEY, CDR2 SMNVEV (reference sequence). The CDR3 is CASSFRTGQETQYF. DNA of the CDR3: TGTGCCAGCAGTTTCCGGACAGGCCAAGAGACCCAGTACTTC.

The chain couples TRBV28 to TRBJ2-7, with D possibly matching TRBD2 (5 bases). CDR1 and CDR2 from the germline V gene are MDHEN and SYDVKM. Trimming stripped 6 bases from V and 7 bases from J, with 13 bases between. The CDR3 is 12 residues long. In DNA form, the CDR3 reads TGTGCCAGCAGCGTACGGGATAGGGAGCAGTACTTC. Its protein product is CASSVRDREQYF.

The genes are TRBV29-1 and TRBJ2-2; unclear D gene. CDR3 length: 12 residues. CDR1 is SQVTM, CDR2 ANQGSEA, per germline. Trimming stripped 5 bases from V and 3 bases from J, with 7 bases between. The CDR3: CSVRQDTGELFF. The CDR3 coding sequence is TGCAGCGTTCGGCAGGACACCGGGGAGCTGTTTTTT.

The chain has TRBV27 and TRBJ2-6; unclear D gene. The germline V gene has CDR1 MNHEY and CDR2 SMNVEV (reference sequence). The CDR3 is 14 residues long. V was pared by 6 bases and J by 0 bases, with 6 bases between. In DNA, the CDR3 is TGTGCCAGCAGCCATGTCTCTGGGGCCAACGTCCTGACTTTC. This encodes CASSHVSGANVLTF. The full variable domain, its missing parts supplied by reference TRBV27 and TRBJ2-6, is EAQVTQNPRYLITVTGKKLTVTCSQNMNHEYMSWYRQDPGLGLRQIYYSMNVEVTDKGDVPEGYKVSRKEKRNFPLILESPSPNQTSLYFCASSHVSGANVLTFGAGSRLTVL.

The J gene is TRBJ2-7, the V gene TRBV5-6; D gene uncertain. Germline V gene data show CDR1 as SGHDT and CDR2 as YYEEEE. The CDR3 is 13 amino acids. Trimming pared 4 bases from V and 6 bases from J, leaving 14 bases between. CDR3 DNA: TGTGCCAGCAGCGGCTTGGAAGGATCCGAGCAGTACTTC. It codes for CASSGLEGSEQYF.

The chain carries TRBV6-7 and TRBJ2-1, with TRBD2 identical over 8 bases. TRBV6-7 is recorded as an ORF, its role being uncertain. With V trimmed by 8 bases and J by 1 base, 7 bases remained unmatched. The CDR3 loop spans 15 amino acids. The CDR3 sequence: CASSYQRESYNEQFF. The CDR3 coding sequence is TGTGCCAGCTCTTATCAGCGGGAGTCCTACAATGAGCAGTTCTTC.

V is TRBV12-3 or TRBV12-4 and J is TRBJ2-5; TRBD2 agrees at 8 bases. V shed 7 bases and J 0 bases; nucleotides not matched to a gene: 7. The CDR3 is 15 amino acids. CDR3 in amino acids: CASKATSANQETQYF. The CDR3 DNA sequence: TGTGCCAGCAAAGCGACTAGCGCCAACCAAGAGACCCAGTACTTC.

CDR3 loop: CASSLQGSGYTF. CDR3 DNA: TGTGCCAGCAGCTTACAGGGGTCTGGCTACACCTTC. The J gene is TRBJ1-2, the V gene TRBV5-5; 7 nucleotides match TRBD1. The CDR3 covers 12 residues. The V segment lost 2 bases and the J segment 7 bases; nucleotides outside the gene matches: 2. The germline V gene encodes CDR1 SGHKS and CDR2 YYEKEE (reference sequence).

The V and J genes are TRBV4-1 and TRBJ2-2, with a possible D match to TRBD1 (6 bases). Germline lookup yields CDR1 MGHRA and CDR2 YSYEKL. Trimming removed 0 bases at V and 7 bases at J, with 9 bases between. This CDR3 is built from 14 residues. The CDR3 loop reads CASSQETGVGELFF. CDR3 DNA: TGCGCCAGCAGCCAAGAGACAGGAGTCGGGGAGCTGTTTTTT.

The chain couples TRBV5-1 to TRBJ2-1; TRBD1 aligns across 9 bases. The length of the CDR3 is 14 residues. In germline, CDR1 is SGHRS, CDR2 YFSETQ. J lost 8 bases, V lost 2 bases, and 5 bases had no gene match. The CDR3 reads CASSLRTGEDEQFF. CDR3 nucleotides: TGCGCCAGCAGCTTAAGGACAGGGGAGGATGAGCAGTTCTTC.

This chain joins TRBV28 and TRBJ1-5; D ambiguous. The germline V and J ends were trimmed by 7 bases and 7 bases, with 14 bases remaining between them. The CDR3 runs to 13 residues. CDR1 and CDR2 from the germline V gene are MDHEN and SYDVKM. The CDR3 reads CASTSSLLQPQHF. CDR3 DNA: TGTGCCAGCACCTCCTCGCTCCTACAGCCCCAGCATTTT.

This chain uses TRBV27 with TRBJ1-1; D may be TRBD1 (6 bases). Trimming shortened V by 5 bases and J by 6 bases, and 13 bases separated the two germline ends. This CDR3 is 13 amino acids long. CDR1 is MNHEY and CDR2 is SMNVEV in the germline V gene (reference sequence). The CDR3 loop reads CASSTRTAPEAFF. The CDR3 nucleotides are TGTGCCAGCAGTACCCGGACAGCCCCTGAAGCTTTCTTT.

The CDR3 DNA reads as TGTGCCAGCAGTCAGCCTCGGGACAGGGGGAACACTGAAGCTTTCTTT. Translating it yields CASSQPRDRGNTEAFF. This chain connects TRBV28 to TRBJ1-1; 10 bases fit TRBD1. CDR1 and CDR2 from the germline V gene are MDHEN and SYDVKM. The V gene end was trimmed by 5 bases and the J gene end by 1 base; junction bases not matched to a gene: 7. CDR3 length: 16 residues.

The chain joins TRBV5-4 to TRBJ2-7; 7 bases agree with TRBD2. This CDR3 region has 15 residues. V shed 0 bases, J shed 6 bases, and the junction held 9 bases outside the gene matches. The V gene's germline CDR1 is SGHNT and CDR2 YYREEE (reference sequence). In DNA form, the CDR3 reads TGTGCCAGCAGCTTGGATCTGGCGGGAGCGAGCGAGCAGTACTTC. It yields the protein CASSLDLAGASEQYF.

In its sample, this clonotype was seen once. The CDR3 protein is CASSSTSGRAPGSYNEQFF. The CDR3 DNA reads as TGTGCCAGCAGTTCCACTAGCGGGAGGGCCCCGGGCTCCTACAATGAGCAGTTCTTC. This sequence joins TRBV27 and TRBJ2-1; 13 positions match TRBD2. V shed 4 bases, J shed 0 bases, and the junction held 9 bases outside the gene matches. This CDR3 has 19 amino acids. Germline CDR1 MNHEY, CDR2 SMNVEV (reference sequence).